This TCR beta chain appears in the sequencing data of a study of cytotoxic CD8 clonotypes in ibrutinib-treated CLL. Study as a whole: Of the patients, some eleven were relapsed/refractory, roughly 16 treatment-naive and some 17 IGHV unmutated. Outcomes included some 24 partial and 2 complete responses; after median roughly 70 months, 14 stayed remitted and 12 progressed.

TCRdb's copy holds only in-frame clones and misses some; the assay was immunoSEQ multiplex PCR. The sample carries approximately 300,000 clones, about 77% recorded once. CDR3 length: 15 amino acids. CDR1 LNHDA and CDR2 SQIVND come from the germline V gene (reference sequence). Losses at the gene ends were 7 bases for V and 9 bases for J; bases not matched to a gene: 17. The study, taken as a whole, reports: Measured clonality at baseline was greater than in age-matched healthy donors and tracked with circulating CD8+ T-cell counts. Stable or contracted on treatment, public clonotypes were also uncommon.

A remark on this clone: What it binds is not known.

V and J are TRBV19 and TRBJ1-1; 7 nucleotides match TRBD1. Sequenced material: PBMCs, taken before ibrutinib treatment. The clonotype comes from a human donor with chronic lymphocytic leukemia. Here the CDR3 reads CASMDPNQGVSQAFF. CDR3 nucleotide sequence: TGTGCCAGTATGGACCCCAATCAGGGGGTATCTCAAGCTTTCTTT.